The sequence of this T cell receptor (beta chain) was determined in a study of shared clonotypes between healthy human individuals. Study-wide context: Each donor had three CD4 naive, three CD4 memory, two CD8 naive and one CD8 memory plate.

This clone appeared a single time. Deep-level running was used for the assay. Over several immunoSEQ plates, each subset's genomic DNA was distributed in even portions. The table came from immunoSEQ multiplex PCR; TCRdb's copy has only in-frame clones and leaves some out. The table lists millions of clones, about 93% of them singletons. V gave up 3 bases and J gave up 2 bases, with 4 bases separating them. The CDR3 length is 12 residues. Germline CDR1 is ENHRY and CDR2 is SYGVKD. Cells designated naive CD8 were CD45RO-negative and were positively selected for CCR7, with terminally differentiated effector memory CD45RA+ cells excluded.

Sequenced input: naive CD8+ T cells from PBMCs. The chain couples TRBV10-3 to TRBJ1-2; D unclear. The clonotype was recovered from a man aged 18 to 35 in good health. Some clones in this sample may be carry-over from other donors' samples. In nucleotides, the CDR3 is TGTGCCATCAGTGACGGGAACTATGGCTACACCTTC. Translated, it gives CAISDGNYGYTF.